The 27 T cell receptor beta chains below were found in one sample sequenced in a study of blood T cell repertoires in COVID-19. TCRdb's copy holds only in-frame clones and misses some; the assay was immunoSEQ multiplex PCR. The data contain around 260,000 clones, about 86% of them singletons. What was sequenced was PBMCs or T cells enriched from blood (not recorded which). The receptor source for this set is a man aged 30 to 45 with acute COVID-19.

The chain joins TRBV7-9 to TRBJ2-3; weak D call: TRBD2 (6 bases). Germline assignment: CDR1 SEHNR and CDR2 FQNEAQ (reference sequence). The germline V and J ends were trimmed by 5 bases and 2 bases, with 11 bases remaining between them. This CDR3 spans 14 amino acids. The CDR3 nucleotides are TGTGCCAGCAGCGATTCGGGACTCACAGATACGCAGTATTTT. Translating it yields CASSDSGLTDTQYF.

The chain recombines TRBV13 with TRBJ1-2, with D perhaps matching TRBD1 (5 bases). V lost 5 bases, J lost 7 bases, and 11 bases lay in between. CDR3 length: 12 amino acids. CDR1 and CDR2 (germline): PRHDT, FYEKMQ (reference sequence). CDR3 in amino acids: CASSVGRAGYTF. Written as DNA, the CDR3 is TGTGCCAGCAGCGTGGGCAGGGCTGGCTACACCTTC.

V usage is TRBV19 and J usage is TRBJ1-2, with TRBD1 matching over 10 bases. The V gene end was trimmed by 7 bases and the J gene end by 8 bases; junction bases not matched to a gene: 10. CDR3 length: 14 amino acids. CDR1 is LNHDA, CDR2 SQIVND, per germline (reference sequence). The CDR3 DNA sequence: TGTGCCAGTACCAGGGACAGGGGACCGCCCGGCTACACCTTC. This sequence encodes CASTRDRGPPGYTF. The variable domain in full, completed from reference TRBV19 and TRBJ1-2, reads DGGITQSPKYLFRKEGQNVTLSCEQNLNHDAMYWYRQDPGQGLRLIYYSQIVNDFQKGDIAEGYSVSREKKESFPLTVTSAQKNPTAFYLCASTRDRGPPGYTFGSGTRLTVV.

The sample holds one count of this clone. The chain is built from TRBV6-1 and TRBJ2-7, with D tentatively TRBD2 (5 bases). CDR1 MNHNS and CDR2 SASEGT come from the germline V gene. V lost 3 bases and J lost 4, with 16 bases in between. This CDR3 is built from 15 residues. The CDR3 sequence is CASSDPRTLLYEQYV. The DNA of the CDR3 is TGTGCCAGCAGTGACCCGAGGACTCTCCTATACGAGCAGTACGTC.

This chain joins TRBV27 and TRBJ1-2, with no clear D. CDR3 size: 15 residues. With 8 bases removed from V and 0 bases from J, the gap between germline ends came to 16 bases. CDR1 MNHEY and CDR2 SMNVEV come from the germline V gene (reference sequence). The CDR3 DNA follows: TGTGCCAGCCGACTTGGACTTAATTCTAACTATGGCTACACCTTC. Translation gives CASRLGLNSNYGYTF.

The chain uses TRBV10-1 and TRBJ1-1, with D possibly TRBD1 on 5 matching bases. V gave up 4 bases and J gave up 3 bases, with 12 bases separating them. Germline CDR1 is WNHNN and CDR2 is SYGVQD (reference sequence). This CDR3 contains 14 residues. CDR3 sequence (DNA): TGCGCCAGCAGTGCCAGGGTCGTCGACACTGAAGCTTTCTTT. Protein sequence: CASSARVVDTEAFF.

The rearrangement joins TRBV27 to TRBJ2-5; TRBD2 matches 12 bases. This CDR3 is built from 16 residues. The V gene's germline CDR1 is MNHEY and CDR2 SMNVEV (reference sequence). V was pared by 4 bases and J by 4 bases, with 7 bases of the junction left unmatched. CDR3 sequence: CASSSSGGAWVETQYF. CDR3 bases: TGTGCCAGCAGTTCTAGCGGGGGGGCCTGGGTAGAGACCCAGTACTTC.

This clone occurred once. Germline is not matched at one junction end, which may reflect a read error. V gene TRBV5-1 combines with J gene TRBJ1-3; D uncertain. The CDR3 covers 17 residues. Germline V gene lookup returns CDR1 SGHRS and CDR2 YFSETQ. The CDR3 DNA sequence: TGTGCCAGCAGCCCCAGTAGTAGCTCGAGCTCTGGAAACACCATATATTTT. This sequence encodes CASSPSSSSSSGNTIYF.

This chain joins TRBV7-8 and TRBJ1-5, with 7 positions matching TRBD1. With 5 bases clipped from V and 6 bases from J, the junction kept 16 bases outside the gene matches. Germline V gives CDR1 SGHVS, CDR2 FQNEAQ. The CDR3 totals 17 residues. The CDR3 protein is CASSLIPKDRKGQPQHF. CDR3 in DNA: TGTGCCAGCAGCCTAATTCCTAAGGACAGGAAAGGTCAGCCCCAGCATTTT.

The V call is TRBV11-2, the J call TRBJ1-2, with D unclear. CDR1 SGHAT and CDR2 FQNNGV come from the germline V gene. V lost 6 bases and J 3 bases, leaving 14 bases between the germline ends. The CDR3 contains 14 residues. CDR3 nucleotides: TGTGCCAGCAGTGCCCTGAGGTCCTACTATGGCTACACCTTC. Its translation: CASSALRSYYGYTF.

The genes are TRBV6-2 or TRBV6-3 and TRBJ2-2; 8 bases are a match to TRBD2. There are 16 residues in the CDR3. J was trimmed by 4 bases and V by 4 bases; bases with no gene match: 8. The germline gives CDR1 MNHEY, CDR2 SVGEGT. For the CDR3, the DNA is TGTGCCAGCAGTTTGCACAGCGGGAGAGGCACCGGGGAGCTGTTTTTT. Protein product: CASSLHSGRGTGELFF.

This chain uses TRBV12-3 or TRBV12-4 with TRBJ1-2; 7 positions match TRBD1. The CDR3 contains 12 residues. Losses at the gene ends were 7 bases for V and 8 bases for J; bases not matched to a gene: 7. CDR3 in amino acids: CASKPGTAGYTF. The DNA for the CDR3 is TGTGCCAGCAAACCCGGGACAGCCGGCTACACCTTC.

CDR3 residues: CASSRPNREDEQFF. The CDR3 region has the DNA TGCGCCAGCAGCAGGCCGAACCGGGAGGATGAGCAGTTCTTC. The V call is TRBV5-1, the J call TRBJ2-1; 7 nucleotides align to TRBD2. Germline-derived CDR1 and CDR2 are SGHRS and YFSETQ. The CDR3 runs 14 residues. The trim removed 4 bases at V and 8 bases at J, leaving 9 bases unmatched. The variable domain in full, completed from reference TRBV5-1 and TRBJ2-1, reads KAGVTQTPRYLIKTRGQQVTLSCSPISGHRSVSWYQQTPGQGLQFLFEYFSETQRNKGNFPGRFSGRQFSNSRSEMNVSTLELGDSALYLCASSRPNREDEQFFGPGTRLTVL.

The chain joins TRBV11-2 to TRBJ1-4; D unclear. In germline, CDR1 is SGHAT, CDR2 FQNNGV. This CDR3 region has 15 residues. V was shortened by 5 bases and J by 4 bases, with 14 bases between the two germline ends. The CDR3 loop reads CASSLGVGSNEKLFF. The CDR3 bases are TGTGCCAGCAGCCTCGGGGTTGGTAGTAATGAAAAACTGTTTTTT.

The chain recombines TRBV28 with TRBJ2-7; TRBD1 is a possible D gene (6 bases). This CDR3 has 11 residues. Germline assignment: CDR1 MDHEN and CDR2 SYDVKM. Trimming removed 6 bases from V and 11 bases from J, with 14 bases in between. For the CDR3, the DNA is TGTGCCAGCAGACCTAGGACAGAGAAGTACGTC. This translates into CASRPRTEKYV.

This chain joins TRBV6-5 and TRBJ2-5; 7 positions match TRBD2. Trimming cost V 8 bases and J 5 bases; bases outside gene matches: 8. CDR3 length: 13 residues. CDR1 and CDR2 from the germline V gene are MNHEY and SVGAGI. Here the CDR3 reads CASARWEGETQYF. Written as DNA, the CDR3 is TGTGCCAGCGCAAGGTGGGAGGGCGAGACCCAGTACTTC.

The chain employs TRBV19 and TRBJ2-2; D ambiguous. The ends were cut back, 0 bases at V and 10 bases at J, with 9 bases in the middle. The CDR3 covers 13 residues. Germline CDR1 and CDR2: LNHDA and SQIVND (reference sequence). The CDR3 bases are TGTGCCAGTAGTATAGAGGCCCATTCGGAGCTGTTTTTT. This sequence encodes CASSIEAHSELFF.

The chain couples TRBV7-2 to TRBJ2-3; 14 bases are a match to TRBD2. With 3 bases clipped from V and 3 bases from J, the junction kept 2 bases outside the gene matches. CDR3 length: 16 amino acids. Germline loops: CDR1 SGHTA, CDR2 FQGNSA. The CDR3 DNA follows: TGTGCCAGCAGCTTCTGGACTAGCGGGAGGACAGATACGCAGTATTTT. Translated: CASSFWTSGRTDTQYF.

A note on this clone: Germline is not matched at one junction end, which may reflect a read error. The chain has TRBV5-1 and TRBJ1-1; no firm D call. The CDR3 loop spans 14 amino acids. The V gene's germline CDR1 is SGHRS and CDR2 YFSETQ. CDR3 in DNA: TGTGCCAGCAGCTCCGCTGACCGGTCGGGGGAAGCTTTCTTT. This codes for CASSSADRSGEAFF.

The CDR3: CASSLQTSGGTDTQYF. The DNA of the CDR3 is TGTGCCAGCTCACTCCAGACTAGCGGGGGCACAGATACGCAGTATTTT. The genes are TRBV18 and TRBJ2-3, with 11 nucleotides matching TRBD2. J lost 1 base, V lost 4 bases, and 4 bases had no gene match. CDR3 size: 16 residues. CDR1 KGHSH and CDR2 LQKENI come from the germline V gene.

To note about this clone: An end of the junction differs from the germline gene, which may be a read error. The chain carries TRBV5-1 and TRBJ1-1, with D maybe TRBD1 (6 bases). Germline V gene data show CDR1 as SGHRS and CDR2 as YFSETQ. The CDR3 runs 17 residues. CDR3 protein: CASSGAGAMSGNTEAFF. The CDR3 DNA follows: TGTGCCAGCAGCGGGGCAGGGGCCATGTCGGGGAACACTGAAGCTTTCTTT.

The chain employs TRBV5-1 and TRBJ2-5, with 10 bases that match TRBD2. The trim removed 7 bases at V and 3 bases at J, leaving 6 bases unmatched. There are 14 residues in the CDR3. CDR1 is SGHRS and CDR2 is YFSETQ in the germline V gene. Written as DNA, the CDR3 is TGCGCCAGCGGTATTGGACTAGCGGAAGAGACCCAGTACTTC. Protein sequence: CASGIGLAEETQYF.

The sample holds a few counts of this clone. This rearrangement joins TRBV7-9 to TRBJ2-1; D is perhaps TRBD2 (6 bases). Germline V gene lookup returns CDR1 SEHNR and CDR2 FQNEAQ (reference sequence). V was trimmed by 2 bases and J by 10 bases, leaving 9 bases between them. This CDR3 contains 12 residues. The CDR3 sequence is CASSLMAGEQFF. CDR3 DNA sequence: TGTGCCAGCAGCTTAATGGCGGGGGAGCAGTTCTTC.

The chain has TRBV5-6 and TRBJ2-2; D gene unclear. From germline, CDR1 is SGHDT and CDR2 YYEEEE. V shed 1 base and J shed 0 bases, with 7 bases lying between them. CDR3 length: 15 residues. The CDR3 sequence is CASSLTRTNTGELFF. CDR3 coding DNA: TGTGCCAGCAGCTTGACCAGGACGAACACCGGGGAGCTGTTTTTT.

The gene calls are TRBV5-4 and TRBJ1-6; D call uncertain. The CDR3 is made up of 15 amino acids. Germline lookup yields CDR1 SGHNT and CDR2 YYREEE (reference sequence). Trimming pared 4 bases from V and 6 bases from J, leaving 14 bases between. The CDR3 protein is CASSPHGQVNSPLHF. The CDR3 DNA is TGTGCCAGCAGCCCCCATGGGCAGGTTAATTCACCCCTCCACTTT.

This CDR3 is CATSETGRTSGSPYNEQFF. CDR3 coding DNA: TGTGCCACCAGTGAGACGGGGCGCACGAGCGGGAGTCCCTACAATGAGCAGTTCTTC. This chain uses TRBV24-1 with TRBJ2-1; 8 bases line up with TRBD2. Germline CDR1 KGHDR, CDR2 SFDVKD. The CDR3 is made up of 19 amino acids. The junction had 15 bases not matched to a gene; V was cut back by 4 bases and J by 2 bases.

This clone was picked up one time. The chain combines TRBV28 with TRBJ1-2, with D unclear. Germline CDR1 MDHEN, CDR2 SYDVKM. The CDR3 runs 14 residues. V lost 4 bases and J lost 4, with 13 bases in between. The CDR3 is CASSSPSVVYGYTF. The CDR3 DNA reads as TGTGCCAGCAGTTCCCCGTCGGTAGTCTATGGCTACACCTTC.